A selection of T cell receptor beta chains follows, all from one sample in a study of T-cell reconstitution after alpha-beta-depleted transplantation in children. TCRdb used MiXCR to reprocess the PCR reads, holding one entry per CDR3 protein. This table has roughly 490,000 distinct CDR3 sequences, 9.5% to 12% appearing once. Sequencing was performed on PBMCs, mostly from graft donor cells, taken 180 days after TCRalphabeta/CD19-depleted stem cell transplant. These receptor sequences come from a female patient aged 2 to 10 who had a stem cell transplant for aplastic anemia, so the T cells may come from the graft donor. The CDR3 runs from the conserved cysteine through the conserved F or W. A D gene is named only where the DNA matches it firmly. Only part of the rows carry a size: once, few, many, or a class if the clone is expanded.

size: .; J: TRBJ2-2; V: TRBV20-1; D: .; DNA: TGCAGTGCTCTCCAAGGCGGGGAGCTGTTTTTT; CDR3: CSALQGGELFF
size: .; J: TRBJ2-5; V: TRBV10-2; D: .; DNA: TGCGCCAGCAGTGAGGAGAACAGGCTAGCACGGGAGACCCAGTACTTC; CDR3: CASSEENRLARETQYF
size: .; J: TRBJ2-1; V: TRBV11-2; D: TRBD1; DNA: TGTGCCAGCAGAGTCCGGGACAGTCCCCACAATGAGCAGTTCTTC; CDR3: CASRVRDSPHNEQFF
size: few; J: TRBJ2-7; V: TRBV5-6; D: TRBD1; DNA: TGTGCCAGCAACCCTCAGTGGGGGCAGGGGGCCTACGAGCAGTACTTC; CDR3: CASNPQWGQGAYEQYF
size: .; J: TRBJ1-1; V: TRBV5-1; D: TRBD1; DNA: TGCGCCAGCAGCTGGACAGGGACTGAAGCTTTCTTT; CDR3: CASSWTGTEAFF
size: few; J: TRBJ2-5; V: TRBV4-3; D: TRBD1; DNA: TGCGCCAGCAGTACCGGGACAGGGGCGCAAGAGACCCAGTACTTC; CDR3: CASSTGTGAQETQYF
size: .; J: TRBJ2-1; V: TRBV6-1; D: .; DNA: TGTGCCAGCAGTAGGCGGGGCTCCTACAATCAGCAGTTCTTC; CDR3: CASSRRGSYNQQFF
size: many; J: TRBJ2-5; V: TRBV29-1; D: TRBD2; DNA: TGCAGCGTGGGCACTAGCGGGAGGGCTATCCAAGAGACCCAGTACTTC; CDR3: CSVGTSGRAIQETQYF
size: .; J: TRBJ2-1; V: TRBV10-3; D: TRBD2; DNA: TGTGCCATCAGGACGGGACTAGCGGGAGTAATGTGGTCCTACAATGAGCAGTTCTTC; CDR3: CAIRTGLAGVMWSYNEQFF
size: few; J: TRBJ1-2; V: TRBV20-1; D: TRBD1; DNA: TGCAGTGCTTCGACCGGGACAGTAGATGGCTACACCTTC; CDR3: CSASTGTVDGYTF
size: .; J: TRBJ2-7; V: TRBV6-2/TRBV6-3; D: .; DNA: TGTGCCAGCAGACCGGACGGAACCTACGAGCAGTACTTC; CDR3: CASRPDGTYEQYF
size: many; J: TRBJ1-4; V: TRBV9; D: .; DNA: TGTGCCAGCAGCCTGCAAGGGGAAAAACTGTTTTTT; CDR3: CASSLQGEKLFF
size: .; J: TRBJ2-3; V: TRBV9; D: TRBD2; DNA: TGTGCCAGCAGCGTACTCCTAGCGGAGAACACAGATACGCAGTATTTT; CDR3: CASSVLLAENTDTQYF
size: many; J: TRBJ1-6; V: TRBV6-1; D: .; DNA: TGTGCCAGCGGCCGTTTGGCGGCTGGTTCACCCCTCCACTTT; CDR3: CASGRLAAGSPLHF
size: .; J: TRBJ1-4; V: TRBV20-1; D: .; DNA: TGCAGTGCTAATGGGGCAACTAATGAAAAACTGTTTTTT; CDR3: CSANGATNEKLFF
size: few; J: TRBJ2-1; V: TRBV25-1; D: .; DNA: TGTGCCACCGCCCCAATGGGGGTAGATTCCTACAATGAGCAGTTCTTC; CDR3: CATAPMGVDSYNEQFF
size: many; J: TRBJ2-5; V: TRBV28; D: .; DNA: TGTGCCAGCAGTTTCCGGGGTTCGGAGACCCAGTACTTC; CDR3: CASSFRGSETQYF
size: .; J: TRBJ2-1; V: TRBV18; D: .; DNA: TGTGCCAGCTCTACCTTCGGGGCTACCTACAATGAGCAGTTCTTC; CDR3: CASSTFGATYNEQFF
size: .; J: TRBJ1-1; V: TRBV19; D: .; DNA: TGTGCCAGTTCCAGACCCCTGAGCACTGAAGCTTTCTTT; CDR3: CASSRPLSTEAFF
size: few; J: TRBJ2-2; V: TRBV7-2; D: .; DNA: TGTGCCAGCAGCACACGTACAATGAGGGGCTCCGGGGAGCTGTTTTTT; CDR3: CASSTRTMRGSGELFF
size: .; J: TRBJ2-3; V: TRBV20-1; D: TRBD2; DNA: TGCAGCGAAAAGGGGACTAGCGGAGGCACAGATACGCAGTATTTT; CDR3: CSEKGTSGGTDTQYF
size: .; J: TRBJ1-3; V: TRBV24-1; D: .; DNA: TGTGCCACCAGTGCCTCAGGGGTTAGCTCTGGAAACACCATATATTTT; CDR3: CATSASGVSSGNTIYF
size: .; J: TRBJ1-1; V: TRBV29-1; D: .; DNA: TGCAGCGTTGTTAGGACGGCCACTGAAGCTTTCTTT; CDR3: CSVVRTATEAFF
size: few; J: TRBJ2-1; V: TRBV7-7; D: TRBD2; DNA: TGTGCCAGCAGCCCCCGTAGCGGGAGGCCCTACAATGAGCAGTTCTTC; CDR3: CASSPRSGRPYNEQFF
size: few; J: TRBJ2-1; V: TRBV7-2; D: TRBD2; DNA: TGTGCCAGCAGCTTACTAGCGGGGGATATGGATGAGCAGTTCTTC; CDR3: CASSLLAGDMDEQFF
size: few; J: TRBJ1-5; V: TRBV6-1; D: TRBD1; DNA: TGTGCCAGCAGTCGGGACAGGGCGCAGCCCCAGCATTTT; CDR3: CASSRDRAQPQHF
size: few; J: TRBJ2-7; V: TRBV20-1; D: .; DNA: TGCAGTGCTAGAAGAGGGACCCACGAGCAGTACTTC; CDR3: CSARRGTHEQYF
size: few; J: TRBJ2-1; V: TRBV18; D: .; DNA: TGTGCCAGCTCACCAGGGTGGCAGAAAAGTTACAATGAGCAGTTCTTC; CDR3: CASSPGWQKSYNEQFF
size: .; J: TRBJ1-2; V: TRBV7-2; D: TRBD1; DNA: TGTGCCAGCAGCCCACGGACAGGGGGGGAATTAGGTTACACCTTC; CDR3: CASSPRTGGELGYTF